This record covers a single TCR beta chain. This sample is drawn from a study of blood T cell repertoires in COVID-19. Study background: Both acute and convalescent COVID-19 samples were obtained from the United States, Italy and Spain.

Sequencing used immunoSEQ multiplex PCR; TCRdb keeps in-frame clones, though not all of them. The repertoire has some 200,000 clones, 83% of them found once; the top ten carry over 1%. In Seattle, patients joined the study during active infection and were tracked longitudinally. Sequenced sample: peripheral blood. The receptor comes from a woman younger than 45 with COVID-19, enrolled during active disease.

CDR3: CASSQSGTGARKAGTGELFF. CDR3 coding DNA: TGTGCCAGCAGCCAATCCGGGACAGGGGCGCGGAAGGCAGGAACCGGGGAGCTGTTTTTT. The V and J genes are TRBV3-1 (or the pseudogene TRBV3-2) and TRBJ2-2; 10 nucleotides agree with TRBD1. V lost 2 bases and J lost 5; bases outside the gene matches: 17. This CDR3 has 20 amino acids. In germline, CDR1 is LGHDT, CDR2 YNNKEL (reference sequence).